This TCR beta chain is drawn from a study of CD8+CD57+ T cells in acquired aplastic anemia. In regard to this clonotype: One end of the junction is discordant with germline, which a read error may explain.

Genomic DNA served as template for TCR beta VDJ and CDR3 profiling. TCRdb reprocessed the reads via MiXCR and lists one record per CDR3 protein. Seen here are around 500,000 distinct CDR3 sequences, approximately 33% observed once, and the top ten hold about 0.8%. The CDR3 runs to 16 residues. Germline CDR1 SNHLY, CDR2 FYNNEI. All sequencing subjects had displayed CD8+CD57+ cell expansion on flow cytometry. The TCR was taken from a human donor with aplastic anemia. Sequenced sample: sorted CD4+, CD8+, or CD8+CD57+ T cells (not recorded which) from PBMCs. The chain links TRBV2 to TRBJ1-5; TRBD1 matches 8 bases. As DNA, the CDR3 is TGTGCCAGCAGTGCCAGGGGGCTCGAGAGCAATCAGCCCCAGCAGTTT. Protein product: CASSARGLESNQPQQF.